A selection of T cell receptor beta chains follows, all from one sample in a study of control samples from healthy donors and cancer patients. The assay was immunoSEQ multiplex PCR, and TCRdb's table has in-frame clones only and misses some. Of 100,000 to 150,000 clones detected, approximately 92% appear once; the ten largest clones hold around 2.1%. Specimen: blood. These receptors were obtained from a woman between 50 and 59 years old in good health. Each CDR3 is given with its conserved first and last residue. The D gene is left open where the match is weak. Clone sizes are given selectively: once, few, many, or a class where the clone is expanded.

>TRBJ2-7|TRBV2|NA|NA
TGTGCCAGCAGCCCCCAGGGCGTTTTTTCCTACGAGCAGTACTTC
CASSPQGVFSYEQYF
>TRBJ1-5|TRBV6-1|NA|NA
TGTGCCAGCAGTGAAGGGGGTAGGGATCAGCCCCAGCATTTT
CASSEGGRDQPQHF
>TRBJ1-4|TRBV4-1|once|TRBD1
TGCGCCAGCAGCCCAGAGAGGGGCAGGGGGCGGGTAGCTAATGAAAAACTGTTTTTT
CASSPERGRGRVANEKLFF
>TRBJ1-2|TRBV4-2|few|NA
TGTGCCAGCAGCCAGGAACAGGGCTTAGGCTACACCTTC
CASSQEQGLGYTF
>TRBJ2-7|TRBV23-1|NA|NA
TGCGCCAGCAGTCAATTATTGGCCGAGCAGTACTTC
CASSQLLAEQYF
>TRBJ2-1|TRBV19|NA|TRBD2
TGTGCCAGTAGTATAGATTTGACTAGCGGGAGAGGTAATGAGCAGTTCTTC
CASSIDLTSGRGNEQFF
>TRBJ2-2|TRBV2|NA|NA
TGTGCCAGCAGTGAGGCGCGGAACACCGGGGAGCTGTTTTTT
CASSEARNTGELFF
>TRBJ2-7|TRBV10-1|NA|TRBD2
TGCGCCAGCAGTGATGGGGCAGCGGGAGCGTACGAGCAGTACTTC
CASSDGAAGAYEQYF
>TRBJ1-1|TRBV27|NA|NA
TGTGCCAGCAGTTCGATCGGGGGTGAAGCTTTCTTT
CASSSIGGEAFF
>TRBJ1-4|TRBV6-6|NA|NA
TGTGCCAGCAGAAACCGGGACCCGGGTGAAAAACTGTTTTTT
CASRNRDPGEKLFF
>TRBJ2-5|TRBV5-1|NA|TRBD1
TGCGCCAGCAGCTCCGACAGGGGCCGAGAGACCCAGTACTTC
CASSSDRGRETQYF
>TRBJ2-2|TRBV6-5|NA|NA
TGTGCCAGCCAGAGGGGGAACACCGGGGAGCTGTTTTTT
CASQRGNTGELFF
>TRBJ1-3|TRBV25-1|NA|TRBD1
TGTGCCAGCAGTGAATATGGGACAGGGGGTCCCTCTGGAAACACCATATATTTT
CASSEYGTGGPSGNTIYF
>TRBJ1-3|TRBV5-3|NA|NA
TGTGCCAGAAGCTTGCGAACAGCACTCTCTGGAAACACCATATATTTT
CARSLRTALSGNTIYF
>TRBJ2-2|TRBV5-5|NA|NA
TGTGCCAGCAGCTTCGAGTGGGGGAAAGTTCTGGGTACCGGGGAGCTGTTTTTT
CASSFEWGKVLGTGELFF
>TRBJ1-1|TRBV7-9|once|NA
TGTGCCAGCAGCTTAGCAGCTAACACTGAAGCTTTCTTT
CASSLAANTEAFF
>TRBJ1-3|TRBV29-1|NA|NA
TGCAGCGTCCCAGTCGGAAACACCATATATTTT
CSVPVGNTIYF
>TRBJ2-2|TRBV30|NA|TRBD2
TGTGCCTGGAGGGCTAGCGGGACGAACACCGGGGAGCTGTTTTTT
CAWRASGTNTGELFF
>TRBJ1-2|TRBV3-1/TRBV3-2|NA|NA
TGTGCCAGCAGCCTCCAAGGTGGGGGTCTCGGCTACACCTTC
CASSLQGGGLGYTF
>TRBJ1-1|TRBV7-9|NA|NA
TGTGCCAGCAGCTCCCGGGCAATAATAATGAACACTGAAGCTTTCTTT
CASSSRAIIMNTEAFF
>TRBJ1-3|TRBV11-2|once|NA
TGTGCCAGCAGCTTAGCGCCAGGGTCTGGAAACACCATATATTTT
CASSLAPGSGNTIYF
>TRBJ2-7|TRBV5-1|NA|TRBD1
TGCGCCAGCAGCCCCGGACAGGGACCCTACGAGCAGTACTTC
CASSPGQGPYEQYF
>TRBJ1-2|TRBV28|NA|TRBD1
TGTGCCAGCAGTTCGACAGGGGGCGGCTATGGCTACACCTTC
CASSSTGGGYGYTF
>TRBJ1-2|TRBV10-3|NA|TRBD1
TGTGCCATCACCGGACAGGGCGGTGACGGCTACACCTTC
CAITGQGGDGYTF
>TRBJ2-1|TRBV2|NA|NA
TGTGCCAGCAGTGAAGAAGCTTACAATGAGCAGTTCTTC
CASSEEAYNEQFF
>TRBJ2-1|TRBV3-1/TRBV3-2|NA|TRBD2
TGTGCCAGCAGCCAAGATCCCGGGATAGCGGGGGGAGAGCAGTTCTTC
CASSQDPGIAGGEQFF
>TRBJ2-7|TRBV5-1|NA|NA
TGCGCCAGCAGCCCACAAATTCCGAGCGGGCCGAGCTCCTACGAGCAGTACTTC
CASSPQIPSGPSSYEQYF
>TRBJ1-3|TRBV6-5|NA|NA
TGTGCCACCCATAGGGGACTCGCCGGAAACACCATATATTTT
CATHRGLAGNTIYF